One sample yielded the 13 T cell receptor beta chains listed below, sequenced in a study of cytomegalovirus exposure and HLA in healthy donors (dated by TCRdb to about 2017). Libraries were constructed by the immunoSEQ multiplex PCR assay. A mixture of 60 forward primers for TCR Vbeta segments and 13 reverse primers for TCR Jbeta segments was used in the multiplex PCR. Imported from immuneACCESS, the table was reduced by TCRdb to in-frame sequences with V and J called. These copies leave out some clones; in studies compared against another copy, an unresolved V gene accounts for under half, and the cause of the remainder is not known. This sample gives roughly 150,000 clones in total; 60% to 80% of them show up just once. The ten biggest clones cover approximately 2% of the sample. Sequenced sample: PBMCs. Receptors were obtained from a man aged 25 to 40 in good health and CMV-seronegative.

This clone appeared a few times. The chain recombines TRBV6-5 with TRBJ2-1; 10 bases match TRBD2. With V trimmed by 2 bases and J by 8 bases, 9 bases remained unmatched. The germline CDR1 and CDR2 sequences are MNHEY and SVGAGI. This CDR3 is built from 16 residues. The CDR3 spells CASSYEVSSGSYEQFF. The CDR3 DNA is TGTGCCAGCAGTTACGAGGTATCTAGCGGGAGTTATGAGCAGTTCTTC.

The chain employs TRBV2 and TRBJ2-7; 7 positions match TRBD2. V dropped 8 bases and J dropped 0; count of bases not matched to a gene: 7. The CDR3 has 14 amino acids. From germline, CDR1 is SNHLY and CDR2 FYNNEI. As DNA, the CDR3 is TGTGCCAGCCACGGGACGGGAGGCTCCTACGAGCAGTACTTC. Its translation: CASHGTGGSYEQYF.

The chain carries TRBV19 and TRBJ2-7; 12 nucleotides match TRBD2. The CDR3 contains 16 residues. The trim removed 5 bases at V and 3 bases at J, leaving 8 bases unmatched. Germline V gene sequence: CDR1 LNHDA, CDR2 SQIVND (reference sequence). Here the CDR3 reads CASSSRTSGAVYEQYF. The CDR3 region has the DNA TGTGCCAGTAGTTCGCGGACTAGCGGGGCAGTCTACGAGCAGTACTTC.

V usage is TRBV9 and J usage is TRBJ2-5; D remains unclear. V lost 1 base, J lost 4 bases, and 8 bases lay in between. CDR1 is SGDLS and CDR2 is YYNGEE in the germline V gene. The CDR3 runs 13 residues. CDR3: CASSVSLTETQYF. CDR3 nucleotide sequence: TGTGCCAGCAGCGTAAGCCTAACAGAGACCCAGTACTTC. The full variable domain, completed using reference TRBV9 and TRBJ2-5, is DSGVTQTPKHLITATGQRVTLRCSPRSGDLSVYWYQQSLDQGLQFLIQYYNGEERAKGNILERFSAQQFPDLHSELNLSSLELGDSALYFCASSVSLTETQYFGPGTRLLVL.

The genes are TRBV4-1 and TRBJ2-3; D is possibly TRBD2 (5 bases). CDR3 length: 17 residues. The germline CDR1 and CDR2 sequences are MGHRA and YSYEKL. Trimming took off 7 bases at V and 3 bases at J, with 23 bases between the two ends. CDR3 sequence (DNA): TGCGCCAGCACCTTTGACCGAAGAATAGCGCCGACAGATACGCAGTATTTT. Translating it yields CASTFDRRIAPTDTQYF.

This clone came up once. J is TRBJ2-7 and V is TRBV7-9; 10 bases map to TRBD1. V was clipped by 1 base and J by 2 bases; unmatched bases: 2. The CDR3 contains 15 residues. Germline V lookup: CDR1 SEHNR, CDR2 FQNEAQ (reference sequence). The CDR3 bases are TGTGCCAGCAGCTTAGGGGACAGGGGTGCCTACGAGCAGTACTTC. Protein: CASSLGDRGAYEQYF.

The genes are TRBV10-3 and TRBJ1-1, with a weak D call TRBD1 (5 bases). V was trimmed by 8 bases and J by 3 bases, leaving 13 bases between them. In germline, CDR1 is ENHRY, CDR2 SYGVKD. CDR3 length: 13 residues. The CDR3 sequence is CAIVRQGDTEAFF. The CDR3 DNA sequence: TGTGCCATCGTTCGGCAGGGCGACACTGAAGCTTTCTTT.

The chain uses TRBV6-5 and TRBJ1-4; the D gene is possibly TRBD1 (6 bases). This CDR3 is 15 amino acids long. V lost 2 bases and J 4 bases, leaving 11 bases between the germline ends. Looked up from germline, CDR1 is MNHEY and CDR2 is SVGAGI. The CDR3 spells CASSYRQVFNEKLFF. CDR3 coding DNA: TGTGCCAGCAGTTACCGACAGGTCTTTAATGAAAAACTGTTTTTT.

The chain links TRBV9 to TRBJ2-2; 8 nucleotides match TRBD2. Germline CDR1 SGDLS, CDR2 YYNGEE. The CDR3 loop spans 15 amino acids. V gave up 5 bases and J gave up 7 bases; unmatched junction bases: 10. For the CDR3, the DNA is TGTGCCAGCAGTCCAACCCCGGGGACTAGCGGGGAGCTGTTTTTT. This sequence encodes CASSPTPGTSGELFF. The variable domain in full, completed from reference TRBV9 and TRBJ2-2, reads DSGVTQTPKHLITATGQRVTLRCSPRSGDLSVYWYQQSLDQGLQFLIQYYNGEERAKGNILERFSAQQFPDLHSELNLSSLELGDSALYFCASSPTPGTSGELFFGEGSRLTVL.

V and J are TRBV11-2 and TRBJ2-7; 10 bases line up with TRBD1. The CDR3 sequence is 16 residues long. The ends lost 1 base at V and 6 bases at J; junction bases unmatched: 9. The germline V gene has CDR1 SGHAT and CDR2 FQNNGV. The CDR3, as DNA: TGTGCCAGCAGCTTAGTAGGGGGGACAGGGGCCCTCGAGCAGTACTTC. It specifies CASSLVGGTGALEQYF.

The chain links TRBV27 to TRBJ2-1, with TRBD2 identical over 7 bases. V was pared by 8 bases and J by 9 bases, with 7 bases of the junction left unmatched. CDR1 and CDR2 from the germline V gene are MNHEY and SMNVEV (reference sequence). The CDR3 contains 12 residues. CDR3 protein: CASRPGGGEQFF. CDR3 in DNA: TGTGCCAGCCGGCCGGGGGGAGGTGAGCAGTTCTTC.

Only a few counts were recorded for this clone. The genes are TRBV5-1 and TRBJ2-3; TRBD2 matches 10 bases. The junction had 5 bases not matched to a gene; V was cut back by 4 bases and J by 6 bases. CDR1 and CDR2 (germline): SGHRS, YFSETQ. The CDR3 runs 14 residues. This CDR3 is CASSVLAGEDTQYF. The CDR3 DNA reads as TGCGCCAGCAGCGTTCTAGCGGGAGAGGATACGCAGTATTTT.

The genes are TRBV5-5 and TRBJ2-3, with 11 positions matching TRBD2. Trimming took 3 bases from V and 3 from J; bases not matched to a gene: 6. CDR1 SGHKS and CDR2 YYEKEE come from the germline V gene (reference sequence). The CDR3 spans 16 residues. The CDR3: CASSSTSGRITDTQYF. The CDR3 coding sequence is TGTGCCAGCAGCTCCACTAGCGGGAGAATTACAGATACGCAGTATTTT.